The 4 T cell receptor beta chains below were found in one sample sequenced in a study of CD8 T cells in ankylosing spondylitis (dated by TCRdb to the late 2010s). The library was obtained by 5' RACE. TCRdb records Illumina HiSeq 2500 as the sequencer. Using fastp trimming at Q25 and MiXCR clonotype assembly, TCRdb reanalyzed the public sequencing data and kept in-frame beta chains. Every entry covers one CDR3 protein and lists the most common genes and DNA from its rows. The sample data list fewer than 400,000 distinct CDR3 sequences, and roughly 14% of these were observed just once. The biggest ten clones account for 0.85% to 1.4% of the sample. Specimen: blood, either unsorted or a sorted T cell fraction (not recorded which). The source of these receptors is a male donor with ankylosing spondylitis or in good health (not recorded which).

V is TRBV5-1 and J is TRBJ2-2; 8 bases align to TRBD1. Germline trimming cut 0 bases from V and 4 bases from J; bases unmatched to any gene: 5. The germline V gene has CDR1 SGHRS and CDR2 YFSETQ. CDR3 size: 16 residues. CDR3 region: CASSLEGQVLTGELFF. In DNA form, the CDR3 reads TGCGCCAGCAGCTTGGAGGGACAGGTGCTCACCGGGGAGCTGTTTTTT.

The chain joins TRBV12-3 or TRBV12-4 to TRBJ2-1; 10 bases match TRBD2. Trimming removed 6 bases from V and 8 bases from J; junction bases left unmatched: 10. The CDR3 length is 15 residues. As DNA, the CDR3 is TGTGCCAGCAGCCCGCTCTCTAGCGGGAGTCATGAGCAGTTCTTC. It translates to CASSPLSSGSHEQFF.

The J gene is TRBJ2-4, the V gene TRBV20-1; TRBD2 matches at 10 bases. Looked up from germline, CDR1 is DFQATT and CDR2 is SNEGSKA (reference sequence). V lost 0 bases to trimming and J lost 6 bases; unmatched junction nucleotides: 2. CDR3 size: 14 residues. CDR3 sequence: CSARDPSGRNIQYF. CDR3 sequence (DNA): TGCAGTGCTAGAGACCCTAGCGGGAGAAACATTCAGTACTTC.

This clonotype was counted between two and nine times. This sequence joins TRBV5-1 and TRBJ2-3; D not resolved. Germline V CDR1 and CDR2: SGHRS, YFSETQ. Trimming pared 0 bases from V and 4 bases from J, leaving 12 bases between. This CDR3 contains 15 residues. The CDR3 nucleotides are TGCGCCAGCAGCTTGGGTTCGTCAGGCCCAGATACGCAGTATTTT. It specifies CASSLGSSGPDTQYF.